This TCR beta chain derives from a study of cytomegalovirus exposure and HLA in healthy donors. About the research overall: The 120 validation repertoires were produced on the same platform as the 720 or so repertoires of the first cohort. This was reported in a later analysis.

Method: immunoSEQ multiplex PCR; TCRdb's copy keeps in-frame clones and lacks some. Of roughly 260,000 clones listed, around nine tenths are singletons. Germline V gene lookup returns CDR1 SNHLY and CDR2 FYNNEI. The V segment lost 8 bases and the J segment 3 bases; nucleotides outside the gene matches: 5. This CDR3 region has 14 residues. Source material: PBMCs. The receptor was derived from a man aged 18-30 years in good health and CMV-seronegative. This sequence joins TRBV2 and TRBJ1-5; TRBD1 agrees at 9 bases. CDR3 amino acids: CASRQGGINQPQHF. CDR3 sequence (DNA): TGTGCCAGCCGACAGGGGGGAATCAATCAGCCCCAGCATTTT.